This is a list of T cell receptor beta chains from one sample in a study of PD-1 blockade in classical Hodgkin lymphoma. This table comes from immunoSEQ multiplex PCR, and its TCRdb copy is limited to in-frame clones, with some not included. The table lists about 46,000 clones, approximately 70% of them singletons. The source was peripheral blood mononuclear cells (PBMCs), collected at baseline. These receptors were taken from a human donor with classical Hodgkin lymphoma. Each CDR3 is given with its conserved first and last residue. D genes are given only for firm matches. For some rows the clone size is stated as once, few or many, or as a class when expanded; others skip it.

j_call d_call clone_size v_call cdr3_aa cdr3_nt
TRBJ1-2 TRBD1 - TRBV19 CASDGTGVYGYTF TGTGCCAGTGACGGGACAGGGGTTTATGGCTACACCTTC
TRBJ1-4 - few TRBV6-5 CASSPTGGREKLFF TGTGCCAGCAGTCCCACCGGGGGCAGGGAAAAACTGTTTTTT
TRBJ2-5 - - TRBV7-9 CASSLSLGDRGETQYF TGTGCCAGCAGCTTAAGTTTGGGGGACCGCGGGGAGACCCAGTACTTC
TRBJ2-3 TRBD2 - TRBV11-3 CASSLGAGAGADTQYF TGTGCCAGCAGCTTAGGGGCGGGAGCCGGCGCAGATACGCAGTATTTT
TRBJ1-1 TRBD1 - TRBV6-5 CASSLGQGAVTEAFF TGTGCCAGCAGCCTTGGACAGGGGGCGGTCACTGAAGCTTTCTTT
TRBJ2-7 - - TRBV5-6 CASSPGTGRLYF TGTGCCAGCAGCCCGGGGACGGGAAGGTTGTACTTC
TRBJ1-1 TRBD1 few TRBV11-3 CASRSAGTGAFF TGTGCCAGCAGATCGGCGGGGACAGGAGCTTTCTTT
TRBJ1-4 - - TRBV6-1 CASILLPGAEKLFF TGTGCCAGCATCCTCCTCCCCGGGGCCGAAAAACTGTTTTTT
TRBJ1-6 TRBD1 many TRBV27 CASSGQGASYNSPLHF TGTGCCAGCAGTGGTCAGGGGGCTTCCTATAATTCACCCCTCCACTTT
TRBJ2-2 TRBD2 once TRBV4-1 CASSIRGLAGGLWNTGELFF TGCGCCAGCAGTATACGCGGACTAGCGGGAGGCCTCTGGAACACCGGGGAGCTGTTTTTT
TRBJ2-7 - - TRBV7-2 CASSLRYEQYF TGTGCCAGCAGCTTGAGGTACGAGCAATACTTC
TRBJ2-7 TRBD1 once TRBV19 CASSFAPRGPYEQYF TGTGCCAGTAGTTTCGCCCCGAGGGGGCCCTACGAGCAGTACTTC
TRBJ2-1 - - TRBV5-1 CASSFEQVNLQFF TGCGCCAGCAGCTTCGAACAGGTCAATTTGCAGTTCTTC
TRBJ1-2 - - TRBV9 CASSVVAGANYGYTF TGTGCCAGCAGCGTAGTAGCAGGGGCTAACTATGGCTACACCTTC
TRBJ1-1 TRBD1 - TRBV4-2 CASSQERQGARTEAFF TGTGCCAGCAGCCAAGAGAGACAGGGGGCTAGAACTGAAGCTTTCTTT
TRBJ2-7 - medium-sized TRBV5-1 CASSPNVANHEQYF TGCGCCAGCAGCCCTAACGTAGCTAACCACGAGCAGTACTTC
TRBJ1-5 - many TRBV5-8 CASSYTGTSNQPQHF TGTGCCAGCAGCTACACCGGGACCTCCAATCAGCCCCAGCATTTT
TRBJ2-7 - - TRBV10-3 CAISDTGSIYEQYF TGTGCCATCAGTGACACCGGGTCCATCTACGAGCAGTACTTC
TRBJ2-5 - - TRBV28 CAASNGGGEQTQYF TGTGCCGCCAGCAACGGCGGGGGCGAACAGACCCAGTACTTC
TRBJ1-5 - - TRBV5-1 CASSLGRDQPQHF TGCGCCAGCAGCTTGGGAAGGGATCAGCCCCAGCATTTT
TRBJ1-1 - - TRBV7-9 CASSLDLSEAFF TGTGCCAGCAGCTTAGATCTCAGTGAAGCTTTCTTT
TRBJ1-1 - - TRBV7-6 CASSLEAAEAEAFF TGTGCCAGCAGCTTAGAGGCGGCAGAGGCTGAAGCTTTCTTT